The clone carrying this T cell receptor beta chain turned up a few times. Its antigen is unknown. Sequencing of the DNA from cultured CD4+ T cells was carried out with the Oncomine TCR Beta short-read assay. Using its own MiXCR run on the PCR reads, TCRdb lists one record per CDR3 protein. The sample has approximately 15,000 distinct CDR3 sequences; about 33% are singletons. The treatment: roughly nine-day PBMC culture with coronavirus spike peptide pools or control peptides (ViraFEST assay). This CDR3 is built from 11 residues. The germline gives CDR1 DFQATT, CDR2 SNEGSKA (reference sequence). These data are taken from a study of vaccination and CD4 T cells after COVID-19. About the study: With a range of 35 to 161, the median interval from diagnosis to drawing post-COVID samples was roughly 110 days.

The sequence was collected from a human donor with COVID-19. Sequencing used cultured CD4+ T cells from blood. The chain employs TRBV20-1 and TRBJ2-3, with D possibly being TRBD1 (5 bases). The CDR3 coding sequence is TGCAGGGCTCAGGGTCCAGATACGCAGTATTTT. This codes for CRAQGPDTQYF.